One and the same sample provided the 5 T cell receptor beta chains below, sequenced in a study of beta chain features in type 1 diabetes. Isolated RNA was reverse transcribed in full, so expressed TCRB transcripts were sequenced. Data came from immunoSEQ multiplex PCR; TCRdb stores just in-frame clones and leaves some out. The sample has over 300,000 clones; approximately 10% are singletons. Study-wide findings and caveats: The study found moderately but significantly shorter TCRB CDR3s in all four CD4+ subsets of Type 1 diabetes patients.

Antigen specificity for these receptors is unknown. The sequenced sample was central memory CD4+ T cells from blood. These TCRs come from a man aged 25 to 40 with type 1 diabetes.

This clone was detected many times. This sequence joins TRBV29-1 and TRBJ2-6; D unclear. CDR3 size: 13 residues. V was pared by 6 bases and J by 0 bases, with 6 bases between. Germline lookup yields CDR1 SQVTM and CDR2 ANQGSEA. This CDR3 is CSVTASGANVLTF. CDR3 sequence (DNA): TGCAGCGTGACGGCCTCTGGGGCCAACGTCCTGACTTTC.

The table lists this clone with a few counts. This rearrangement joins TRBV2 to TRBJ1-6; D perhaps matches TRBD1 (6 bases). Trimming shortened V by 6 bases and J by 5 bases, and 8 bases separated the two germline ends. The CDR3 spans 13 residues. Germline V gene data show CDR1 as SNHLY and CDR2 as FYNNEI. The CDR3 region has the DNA TGTGCCAGCAGGACAGGACATAATTCACCCCTCCACTTT. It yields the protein CASRTGHNSPLHF. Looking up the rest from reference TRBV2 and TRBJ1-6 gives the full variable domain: EPEVTQTPSHQVTQMGQEVILRCVPISNHLYFYWYRQILGQKVEFLVSFYNNEISEKSEIFDDQFSVERPDGSNFTLKIRSTKLEDSAMYFCASRTGHNSPLHFGNGTRLTVT.

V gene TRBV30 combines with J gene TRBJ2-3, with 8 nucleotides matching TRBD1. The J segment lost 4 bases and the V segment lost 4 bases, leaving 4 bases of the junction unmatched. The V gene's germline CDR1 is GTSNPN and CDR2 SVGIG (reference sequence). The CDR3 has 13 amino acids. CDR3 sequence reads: CAWMTGAADTQYF. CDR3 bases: TGTGCCTGGATGACAGGGGCGGCAGATACGCAGTATTTT.

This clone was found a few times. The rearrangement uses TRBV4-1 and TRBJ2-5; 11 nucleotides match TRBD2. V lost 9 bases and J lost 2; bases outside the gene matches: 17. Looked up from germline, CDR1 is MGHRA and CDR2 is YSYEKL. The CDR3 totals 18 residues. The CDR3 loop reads CASSVEKLAGGTQETQYF. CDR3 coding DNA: TGCGCCAGTTCAGTTGAAAAGCTAGCGGGGGGTACTCAAGAGACCCAGTACTTC.

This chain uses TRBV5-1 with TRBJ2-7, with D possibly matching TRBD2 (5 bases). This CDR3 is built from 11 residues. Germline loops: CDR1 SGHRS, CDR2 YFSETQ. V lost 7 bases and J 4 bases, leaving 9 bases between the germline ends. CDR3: CASHGEYEQYF. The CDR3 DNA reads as TGCGCCAGCCATGGGGAGTACGAGCAGTACTTC.